The next 17 T cell receptor beta chains were all read from a single sample in a study of blood T cells in healthy people across ages. Alongside a J-beta primer mix, a sample-barcoded 5' primer served in a second PCR lasting roughly 7 to 11 cycles. TCRdb passed the 5' RACE reads through MiXCR, listing each CDR3 protein once. The profile shows 650,000 to 800,000 distinct CDR3 sequences, around 43% of them singletons. The source material was blood. These TCRs come from a man aged 60-69 years in good health.

The CDR3: CSVDPWGAGYTF. CDR3 DNA: TGCAGCGTGGACCCCTGGGGGGCCGGCTACACCTTC. The gene calls are TRBV29-1 and TRBJ1-2; D is perhaps TRBD1 (6 bases). CDR3 length: 12 amino acids. Germline-derived CDR1 and CDR2 are SQVTM and ANQGSEA. The V end was cut by 6 bases, the J end by 8 bases, with 16 bases between. The full variable domain, in which reference TRBV29-1 and TRBJ1-2 provide the parts outside the CDR3, is SAVISQKPSRDICQRGTSLTIQCQVDSQVTMMFWYRQQPGQSLTLIATANQGSEATYESGFVIDKFPISRPNLTFSTLTVSNMSPEDSSIYLCSVDPWGAGYTFGSGTRLTVV.

Of note for this clonotype: One junction end does not reproduce the germline sequence, and a read error may be involved. V gene TRBV25-1 combines with J gene TRBJ2-5; TRBD2 might be the D (6 bases). This CDR3 comprises 16 residues. Germline loops: CDR1 MGHDK, CDR2 SYGVNS. The CDR3 spells CASSGTPGPSRETRYF. The DNA of the CDR3 is TGTGCCAGCAGTGGAACCCCCGGACCAAGCCGGGAGACCCGGTACTTC.

On this clonotype: A much larger clone is a single base away; this may be a read error. This chain uses TRBV20-1 with TRBJ2-5, with 8 bases that match TRBD2. The length of the CDR3 is 11 residues. The V and J ends lost 4 bases and 11 bases, in that order; junction bases with no gene match: 6. Germline CDR1 DFQATT, CDR2 SNEGSKA (reference sequence). The CDR3 sequence is CSAKTGTRQYF. CDR3 coding DNA: TGCAGTGCTAAAACCGGGACTAGACAGTACTTC.

This clonotype was detected a few times. The chain couples TRBV15 to TRBJ2-5; either TRBD1 or TRBD2 may fit D (5 bases each). The end of the DNA fits TRBJ2-7 better, so the J call may be wrong. The CDR3 is 13 amino acids. The germline V gene encodes CDR1 LNHNV and CDR2 YYDKDF (reference sequence). This chain's CDR3 is CATSRDGAGEQYF. The CDR3 DNA follows: TGTGCCACCAGCCGGGACGGCGCTGGCGAGCAGTACTTC.

This clonotype was counted only a few times. V is TRBV6-5 and J is TRBJ2-7, with D possibly TRBD1 on 5 matching bases. Germline V gene data show CDR1 as MNHEY and CDR2 as SVGAGI. Trimming removed 2 bases from V and 7 bases from J, with 6 bases in between. This CDR3 region has 11 residues. CDR3 nucleotide sequence: TGTGCCAGCAGTTACCGACAGGAGCAGTACTTC. This translates into CASSYRQEQYF.

This rearrangement joins TRBV12-3 or TRBV12-4 to TRBJ1-1, with D tentatively TRBD1 (5 bases). The ends were cut back, 3 bases at V and 5 bases at J, with 13 bases in the middle. The CDR3 has 14 residues. The CDR3 sequence is CASSFGGSGTEAFF. The CDR3 DNA follows: TGTGCCAGCAGTTTTGGGGGGTCGGGGACTGAAGCTTTCTTT.

This chain connects TRBV27 to TRBJ2-4, with 8 bases fitting TRBD1. V lost 6 bases to trimming and J lost 3 bases; unmatched junction nucleotides: 13. Germline assignment: CDR1 MNHEY and CDR2 SMNVEV (reference sequence). The CDR3 length is 17 residues. CDR3 residues: CASSLRPTGAVKNIQYF. CDR3 sequence (DNA): TGTGCCAGCAGCCTGCGACCGACAGGGGCGGTCAAAAACATTCAGTACTTC.

The sample holds one count of this clonotype. The genes are TRBV27 and TRBJ2-6, with D perhaps matching TRBD2 (5 bases). V lost 4 bases, J lost 0 bases, and 7 bases lay in between. Germline lookup yields CDR1 MNHEY and CDR2 SMNVEV (reference sequence). CDR3 size: 15 residues. The DNA of the CDR3 is TGTGCCAGCAGTTGGGAGATCTCTGGGGCCAACGTCCTGACTTTC. Its translation is CASSWEISGANVLTF.

The genes are TRBV4-1 and TRBJ1-2; TRBD1 matches at 8 bases. Unmatched junction bases numbered 9, after V lost 4 bases and J lost 8 bases. This CDR3 region has 14 residues. Germline V gene sequence: CDR1 MGHRA, CDR2 YSYEKL. The CDR3 sequence: CASSPQDRAPGYTF. CDR3 in DNA: TGCGCCAGCAGCCCCCAGGACAGGGCCCCCGGCTACACCTTC.

The gene calls are TRBV12-3 or TRBV12-4 and TRBJ1-1; the match to TRBD1 covers 8 bases. The CDR3 runs 15 residues. J lost 4 bases, V lost 1 base, and 5 bases had no gene match. The CDR3 is CASSLGTGIGTEAFF. The CDR3 region has the DNA TGTGCCAGCAGTTTAGGGACAGGGATCGGCACTGAAGCTTTCTTT.

CDR3 sequence: CASSSRLAASQETQYF. DNA for the CDR3: TGTGCCAGCAGCTCTCGACTAGCGGCGTCACAAGAGACCCAGTACTTC. The chain has TRBV11-1 and TRBJ2-5; 9 positions match TRBD2. The germline V gene encodes CDR1 SGHAT and CDR2 FQDESV (reference sequence). V trimming: 4 bases; J trimming: 2 bases; junction bases outside the gene matches: 8. The CDR3 sequence is 16 residues long. Drawing the rest from reference TRBV11-1 and TRBJ2-5, the complete variable domain is EAEVAQSPRYKITEKSQAVAFWCDPISGHATLYWYRQILGQGPELLVQFQDESVVDDSQLPKDRFSAERLKGVDSTLKIQPAELGDSAMYLCASSSRLAASQETQYFGPGTRLLVL.

Only one count was recorded for this clonotype. Since a much larger clone is just one base distant, this may be a read error. The chain has TRBV10-3 and TRBJ2-1; TRBD2 aligns across 9 bases. CDR3 length equals 16 residues. Per the germline V gene, CDR1 is ENHRY and CDR2 is SYGVKD. The CDR3 region is CAISEELAGERNGQFF. The CDR3 nucleotides read TGTGCCATCAGTGAGGAATTAGCGGGGGAGCGAAATGGGCAGTTCTTC.

This chain joins TRBV27 and TRBJ2-7; 7 bases agree with TRBD1. Germline CDR1 reads MNHEY; CDR2 reads SMNVEV (reference sequence). The J segment lost 3 bases and the V segment lost 7 bases, leaving 15 bases of the junction unmatched. This CDR3 comprises 16 residues. CDR3 nucleotides: TGTGCCAGCACCCCTCGTGGACAGGTGTCATTCTACGAGCAGTACTTC. Translating gives CASTPRGQVSFYEQYF.

The chain carries TRBV7-2 and TRBJ2-1; 14 nucleotides align to TRBD2. The J call may be faulty, since TRBJ2-7 better matches the DNA end. The germline V gene has CDR1 SGHTA and CDR2 FQGNSA. This CDR3 region has 18 residues. The chain's CDR3 is CASNPTWGTSGGHNEQYF. CDR3 DNA: TGTGCCAGCAACCCGACCTGGGGGACTAGCGGGGGACACAATGAGCAGTACTTC.

This chain links TRBV7-2 with TRBJ1-2; D uncertain. The CDR3 loop spans 16 amino acids. V lost 5 bases, J lost 5 bases, and 21 bases lay in between. Germline lookup yields CDR1 SGHTA and CDR2 FQGNSA. CDR3 sequence reads: CASSLSAPLSVYGYTF. CDR3 in DNA: TGTGCCAGCAGCCTATCGGCCCCACTGTCGGTTTATGGCTACACCTTC.

The chain employs TRBV20-1 and TRBJ2-4, with 8 bases that match TRBD2. Germline loops: CDR1 DFQATT, CDR2 SNEGSKA (reference sequence). CDR3 size: 11 residues. The J segment lost 13 bases and the V segment lost 0 bases, leaving 2 bases of the junction unmatched. CDR3 sequence: CSAREAGVQYF. The CDR3 DNA reads TGCAGTGCTAGAGAAGCGGGAGTACAGTACTTC.

This chain connects TRBV12-3 or TRBV12-4 to TRBJ2-1; 11 bases align to TRBD1. V trimming: 3 bases; J trimming: 9 bases; junction bases outside the gene matches: 7. This CDR3 contains 15 residues. The CDR3 spells CASSLAGTGGVEQFF. The CDR3 bases are TGTGCCAGCAGTTTGGCCGGGACAGGGGGAGTTGAGCAGTTCTTC.